These T cell receptor beta chains were read from a single sample in a study of long-term antiretroviral therapy in people with HIV. TCRdb keeps only in-frame clones here, not all; method: immunoSEQ multiplex PCR. The sample consists of about 40,000 clones, roughly nine tenths of them appearing once. The source material was unsorted PBMCs, sampled 1.2 years after starting antiretroviral therapy. The source of these receptors is a woman aged 45-59 years with HIV. Each CDR3 is given with its conserved first and last residue. The order of the fields is V gene, D gene, J gene, clone size, CDR3 length, CDR3 DNA, CDR3 protein. D genes are given only for firm matches. The size of a clone is reported for some rows only, either as once, few or many, or as a class for expanded clones.

>TRBV21-1|-|TRBJ1-5|-|15
TGTGCCAGCAGCAAGACAGTCTATAGCAATCAGCCCCAGCATTTT
CASSKTVYSNQPQHF
>TRBV5-1|-|TRBJ2-2|-|15
TGCGCCAGCAGCCTAGGGGCCGCGAACACCGGGGAGCTGTTTTTT
CASSLGAANTGELFF
>TRBV5-6|TRBD2|TRBJ2-3|-|17
TGTGCCAGCAGCTTGGGACCTCCAGCGGGGGGCACAGATACGCAGTATTTT
CASSLGPPAGGTDTQYF
>TRBV15|-|TRBJ2-7|-|17
TGTGCCACCAGCAGAGAAGGGGATACCGGGGACCGGTACGAGCAGTACTTC
CATSREGDTGDRYEQYF
>TRBV19|-|TRBJ2-5|-|17
TGTGCCAGTAGTATACTCGGGACACAAGGCGCCCAAGAGACCCAGTACTTC
CASSILGTQGAQETQYF
>TRBV28|-|TRBJ1-6|-|14
TGTGCCAGCAGTTTCGGGGATTCGGCTTCACCCCTCCACTTT
CASSFGDSASPLHF
>TRBV29-1|-|TRBJ1-2|-|13
TGCAGCGTTGGCGAAGGGCAGAACTATGGCTACACCTTC
CSVGEGQNYGYTF
>TRBV9|TRBD2|TRBJ2-7|-|15
TGTGCCAGCAGCCCCAGAGCGGGGGGTACCTACGAGCAGTACTTC
CASSPRAGGTYEQYF
>TRBV12-5|TRBD1|TRBJ2-2|-|16
TGTGCTAGTGGTACACCGGGACAGGGAGGGACCGGGGAGCTGTTTTTT
CASGTPGQGGTGELFF
>TRBV13|TRBD1|TRBJ1-1|-|14
TGTGCCAGCAGCGAATGGACAGGGAACACTGAAGCTTTCTTT
CASSEWTGNTEAFF
>TRBV5-1|-|TRBJ2-7|-|13
TGCGCCAGCAGCTTGGAAGGGTACTACGAGCAGTACTTC
CASSLEGYYEQYF
>TRBV5-6|TRBD2|TRBJ2-3|-|16
TGTGCCAGCAGCCCAGGACTAGCGGGGAAGACAGATACGCAGTATTTT
CASSPGLAGKTDTQYF
>TRBV5-1|-|TRBJ1-3|-|15
TGCGCCAGCAGCTTGGCCAGGGCCTCTGGAAACACCATATATTTT
CASSLARASGNTIYF
>TRBV5-1|TRBD1|TRBJ2-6|once|16
TGCGCCAGCGCTGACAGGGTTTCCGCCGGGGCCAACGTCCTGACTTTC
CASADRVSAGANVLTF
>TRBV11-2|TRBD2|TRBJ2-3|once|14
TGTGCCAGCAGCTTCGGCGGGGGAACAGATACGCAGTATTTT
CASSFGGGTDTQYF
>TRBV19|TRBD1|TRBJ1-5|-|15
TGTGCCAGCACAGCAACAGGGGGCAGCAATCAGCCCCAGCATTTT
CASTATGGSNQPQHF
>TRBV5-1|-|TRBJ2-2|-|15
TGCGCCAGCAGCACAAGGACGGGGAACACCGGGGAGCTGTTTTTT
CASSTRTGNTGELFF
>TRBV5-4|-|TRBJ1-2|-|13
TGTGCCAGCAGCTTGGTGGGGGCCTCTGGCTACACCTTC
CASSLVGASGYTF
>TRBV11-1|-|TRBJ2-1|-|15
TGTGCCAGCAGCTTAGAAGAGGTATCGGGTAATGAGCAGTTCTTC
CASSLEEVSGNEQFF
>TRBV4-3|-|TRBJ2-7|-|16
TGCGCCAGCAGCCAAGATACAAGGACGGTAACCTACGAGCAGTACTTC
CASSQDTRTVTYEQYF
>TRBV6-1|-|TRBJ1-5|-|15
TGTGCCAGCAGTGACTGGTGGAGGGACCATCAGCCCCAGCATTTT
CASSDWWRDHQPQHF
>TRBV7-9|-|TRBJ1-1|-|13
TGTGCCAGCAGCTTAAGGGCGGGCACTGAAGCTTTCTTT
CASSLRAGTEAFF
>TRBV4-2|TRBD1|TRBJ1-6|-|15
TGTGCCAGCAGCCAAGTGAGTCAGGGGGATTCACCCCTCCACTTT
CASSQVSQGDSPLHF
>TRBV10-1|TRBD1|TRBJ2-7|-|14
TGCGCCAGCAGTGGACAGGGACGGACCTACGAGCAGTACTTC
CASSGQGRTYEQYF
>TRBV7-8|-|TRBJ1-2|-|16
TGTGCCAGCAGCACCTTAATGTCCGGGACCCACTATGGCTACACCTTC
CASSTLMSGTHYGYTF
>TRBV7-9|-|TRBJ2-2|-|14
TGTGCCAGCAGAAAACAAGGGGAGTCCGGGGAGCTGTTTTTT
CASRKQGESGELFF
>TRBV7-9|-|TRBJ2-2|-|14
TGTGCCAGCAGCTTAGCACGTCAGACCGGGGAGCTGTTTTTT
CASSLARQTGELFF
>TRBV4-1|-|TRBJ1-2|-|15
TGCGCCAGCAGCCAATCTCCAGCCACTAACTATGGCTACACCTTC
CASSQSPATNYGYTF
>TRBV6-5|TRBD1|TRBJ1-5|-|14
TGTGCCAGCAGTTACGGACAGGGGAGTCAGCCCCAGCATTTT
CASSYGQGSQPQHF
>TRBV5-1|TRBD1|TRBJ2-3|-|18
TGCGCCAGCAGCTTGGGTACCTTCGCAGGGGGACCCACAGATACGCAGTATTTT
CASSLGTFAGGPTDTQYF
>TRBV6-4|TRBD2|TRBJ2-2|-|16
TGTGCCAGCAAACGACGGGCGGGGGGGAACACCGGGGAGCTGTTTTTT
CASKRRAGGNTGELFF
>TRBV6-5|-|TRBJ1-1|-|13
TGTGCCAGCAGCCGTGGTCGGAACACTGAAGCTTTCTTT
CASSRGRNTEAFF
>TRBV29-1|-|TRBJ2-7|-|11
TGCAGCGTTGAAAGGGACTACGAGCAGTACTTC
CSVERDYEQYF
>TRBV5-1|-|TRBJ2-3|-|14
TGCGCCAGCAGCTGGCGGACACGCACAGATACGCAGTATTTT
CASSWRTRTDTQYF
>TRBV4-2|-|TRBJ2-1|-|13
TGTGCCAGCAGCCGAGCCGGTGGCAATGAGCAGTTCTTC
CASSRAGGNEQFF
>TRBV6-4|TRBD1|TRBJ1-2|-|13
TGTGCCAGCACCGCGGGACAGGGCTATGGCTACACCTTC
CASTAGQGYGYTF
>TRBV7-9|-|TRBJ2-3|-|15
TGTGCCAGCAGCTTAGGGGGGGCGAGGGTAAATACGCAGTATTTT
CASSLGGARVNTQYF
>TRBV5-4|TRBD2|TRBJ2-2|-|15
TGTGCCAGCAGCCCCAGCGGGGGGGCCATCGGGGAGCTGTTTTTT
CASSPSGGAIGELFF
>TRBV7-9|TRBD1|TRBJ1-2|-|18
TGTGCCAGCAGCCCCCCCCTGATGACAGGGGAGATTAGCGGTGGCTACACCTTC
CASSPPLMTGEISGGYTF
>TRBV30|-|TRBJ1-1|-|13
TGTGCCTGGCGTCCGTCACCGGGGTCTGAAGCTTTCTTT
CAWRPSPGSEAFF
>TRBV9|TRBD1|TRBJ1-6|-|16
TGTGCCAGCAGCTTCGGACAGGGGGCGGTGGATTCACCCCTCCACTTT
CASSFGQGAVDSPLHF
>TRBV7-9|TRBD1|TRBJ2-3|-|16
TGTGCCAGCAGCTTCCCGACAGGGGGCGCCACAGATACGCAGTATTTT
CASSFPTGGATDTQYF
>TRBV13|TRBD1|TRBJ1-6|-|15
TGTGCCAGCAGCCCCATGACAGGGAATAATTCACCCCTCCACTTT
CASSPMTGNNSPLHF
>TRBV9|-|TRBJ1-2|-|14
TGTGCCAGCAGCCCCGAGGGGGAATGGTATGGCTACACCTTC
CASSPEGEWYGYTF
>TRBV18|-|TRBJ1-1|once|14
TGTGCCAGCTCAAGGGGACACCCGAACACTGAAGCTTTCTTT
CASSRGHPNTEAFF
>TRBV4-2|-|TRBJ2-7|-|13
TGTGCCAGCAGCCCCCACTCCGACTACGAGCAGTACTTC
CASSPHSDYEQYF
>TRBV7-8|-|TRBJ1-1|few|14
TGTGCCAGCAGCGTATCCGGGCTAAGCACTGAAGCTTTCTTT
CASSVSGLSTEAFF
>TRBV18|TRBD2|TRBJ2-3|-|12
TGTGCCAGCTCCCCGGGGGGAGATACGCAGTATTTT
CASSPGGDTQYF
>TRBV30|-|TRBJ1-6|once|13
TGTGCCTGGAGGGGGCCCCGGGATTCACCCCTCCACTTT
CAWRGPRDSPLHF
>TRBV5-8|TRBD1|TRBJ1-5|once|15
TGTGCCAGCAGCGGAGGATACAGGGGGCATCAGCCCCAGCATTTT
CASSGGYRGHQPQHF